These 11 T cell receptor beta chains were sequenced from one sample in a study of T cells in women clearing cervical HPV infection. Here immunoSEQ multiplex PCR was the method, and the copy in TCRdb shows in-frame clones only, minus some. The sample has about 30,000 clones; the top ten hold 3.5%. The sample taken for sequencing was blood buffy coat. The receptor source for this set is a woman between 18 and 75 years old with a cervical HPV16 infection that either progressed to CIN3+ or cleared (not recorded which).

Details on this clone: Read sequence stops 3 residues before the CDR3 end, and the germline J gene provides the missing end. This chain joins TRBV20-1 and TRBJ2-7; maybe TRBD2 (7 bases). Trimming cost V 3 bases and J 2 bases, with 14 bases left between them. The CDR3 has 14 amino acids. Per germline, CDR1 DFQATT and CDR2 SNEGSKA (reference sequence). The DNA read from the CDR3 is TGCAGTGCTAGGGGGGCTAGCGGTGCCTACGAG. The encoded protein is CSARGASGAYE. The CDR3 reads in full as CSARGASGAYEQYF.

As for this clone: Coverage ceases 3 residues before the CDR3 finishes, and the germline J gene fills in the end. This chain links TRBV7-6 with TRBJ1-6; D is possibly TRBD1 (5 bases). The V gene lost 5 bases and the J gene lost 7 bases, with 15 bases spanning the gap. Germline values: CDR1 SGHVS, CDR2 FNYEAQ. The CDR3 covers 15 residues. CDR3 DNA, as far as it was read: TGTGCCAGCAGCGAAATGAGGGGTGGAAATTCACCC. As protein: CASSEMRGGNSP. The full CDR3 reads CASSEMRGGNSPLHF.

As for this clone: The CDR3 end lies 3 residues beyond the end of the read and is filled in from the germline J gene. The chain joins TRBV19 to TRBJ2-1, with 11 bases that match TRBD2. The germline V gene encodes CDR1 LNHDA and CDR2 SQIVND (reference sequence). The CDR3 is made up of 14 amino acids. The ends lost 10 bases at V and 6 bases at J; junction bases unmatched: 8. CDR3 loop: CATRGTSGINEQFF. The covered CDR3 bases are TGTGCCACCCGAGGGACTAGCGGAATCAATGAG.

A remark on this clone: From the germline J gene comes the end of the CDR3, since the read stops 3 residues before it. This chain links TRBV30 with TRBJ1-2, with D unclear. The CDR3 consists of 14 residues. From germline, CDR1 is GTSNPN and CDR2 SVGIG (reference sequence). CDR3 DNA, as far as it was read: TGTGCCTGGAGGCTAAGCGGGAATTCCTACGAC. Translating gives CAWRLSGNSYD. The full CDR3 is CAWRLSGNSYDYTF.

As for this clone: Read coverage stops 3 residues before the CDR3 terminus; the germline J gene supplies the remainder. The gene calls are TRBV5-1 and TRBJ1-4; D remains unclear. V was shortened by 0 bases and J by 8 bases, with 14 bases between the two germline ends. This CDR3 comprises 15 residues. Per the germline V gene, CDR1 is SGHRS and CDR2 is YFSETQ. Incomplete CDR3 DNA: TGCGCCAGCAGCTTGGAGGAAGCCCGAGGGGAAAAA. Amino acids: CASSLEEARGEK. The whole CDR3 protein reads CASSLEEARGEKLFF.

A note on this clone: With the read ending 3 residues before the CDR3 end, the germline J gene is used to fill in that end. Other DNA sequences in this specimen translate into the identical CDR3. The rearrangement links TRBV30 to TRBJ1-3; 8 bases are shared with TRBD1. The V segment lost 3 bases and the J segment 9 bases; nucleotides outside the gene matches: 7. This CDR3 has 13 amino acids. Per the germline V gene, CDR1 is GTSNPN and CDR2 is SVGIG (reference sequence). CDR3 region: CAWRPGGAGTIYF. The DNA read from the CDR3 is TGTGCCTGGAGGCCAGGGGGCGCGGGCACC.

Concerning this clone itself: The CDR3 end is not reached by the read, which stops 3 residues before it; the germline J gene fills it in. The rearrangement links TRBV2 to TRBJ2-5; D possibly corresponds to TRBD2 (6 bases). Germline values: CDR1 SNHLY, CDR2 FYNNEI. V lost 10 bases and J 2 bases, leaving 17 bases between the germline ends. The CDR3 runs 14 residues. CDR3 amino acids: CATLAETGQETQYF. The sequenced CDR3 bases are TGTGCCACCTTAGCGGAGACGGGACAAGAGACC.

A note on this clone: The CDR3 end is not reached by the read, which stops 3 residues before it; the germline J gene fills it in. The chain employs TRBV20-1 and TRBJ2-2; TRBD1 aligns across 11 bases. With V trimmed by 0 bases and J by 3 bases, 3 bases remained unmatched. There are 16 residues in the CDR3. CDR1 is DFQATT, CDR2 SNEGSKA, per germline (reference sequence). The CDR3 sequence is CSARDGGQGDTGELFF. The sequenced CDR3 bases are TGCAGTGCTAGAGATGGGGGACAGGGGGACACCGGGGAG.

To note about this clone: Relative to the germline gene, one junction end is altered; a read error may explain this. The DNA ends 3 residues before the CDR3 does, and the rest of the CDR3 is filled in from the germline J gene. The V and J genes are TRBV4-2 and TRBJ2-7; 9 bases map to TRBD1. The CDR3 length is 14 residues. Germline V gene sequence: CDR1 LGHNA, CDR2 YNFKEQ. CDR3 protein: CASSPGTGTYEQYF. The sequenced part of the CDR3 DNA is TGCGCCAGCAGCCCCGGGACAGGGACCTACGAG.

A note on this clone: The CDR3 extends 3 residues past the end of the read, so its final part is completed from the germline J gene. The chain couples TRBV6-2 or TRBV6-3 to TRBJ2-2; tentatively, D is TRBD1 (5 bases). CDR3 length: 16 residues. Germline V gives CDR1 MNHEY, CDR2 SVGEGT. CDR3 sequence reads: CASSYSRIPGANVLFF. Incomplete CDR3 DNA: TGTGCCAGCAGTTATAGTCGGATACCTGGGGCCAACGTG.

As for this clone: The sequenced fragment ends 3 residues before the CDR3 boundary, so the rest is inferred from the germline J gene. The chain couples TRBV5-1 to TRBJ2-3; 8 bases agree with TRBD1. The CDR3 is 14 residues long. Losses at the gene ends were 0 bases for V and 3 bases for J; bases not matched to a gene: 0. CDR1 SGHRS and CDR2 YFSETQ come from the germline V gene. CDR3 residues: CASSLDRGTDTQYF. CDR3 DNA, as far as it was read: TGCGCCAGCAGCTTGGACAGGGGGACAGATACG.